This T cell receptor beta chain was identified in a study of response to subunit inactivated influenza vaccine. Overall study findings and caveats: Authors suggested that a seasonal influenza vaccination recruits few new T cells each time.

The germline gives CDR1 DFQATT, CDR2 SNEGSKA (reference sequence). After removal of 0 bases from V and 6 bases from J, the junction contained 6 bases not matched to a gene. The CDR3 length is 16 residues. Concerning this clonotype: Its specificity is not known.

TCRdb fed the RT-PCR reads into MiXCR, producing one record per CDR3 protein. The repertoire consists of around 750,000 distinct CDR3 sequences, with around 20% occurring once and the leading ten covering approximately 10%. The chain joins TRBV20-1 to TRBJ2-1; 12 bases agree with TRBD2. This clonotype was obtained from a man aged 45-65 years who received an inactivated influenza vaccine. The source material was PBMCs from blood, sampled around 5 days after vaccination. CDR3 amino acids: CSARDRLAGGLNEQFF. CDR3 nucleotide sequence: TGCAGTGCTAGAGATCGTCTAGCGGGAGGGCTCAATGAGCAGTTCTTC.